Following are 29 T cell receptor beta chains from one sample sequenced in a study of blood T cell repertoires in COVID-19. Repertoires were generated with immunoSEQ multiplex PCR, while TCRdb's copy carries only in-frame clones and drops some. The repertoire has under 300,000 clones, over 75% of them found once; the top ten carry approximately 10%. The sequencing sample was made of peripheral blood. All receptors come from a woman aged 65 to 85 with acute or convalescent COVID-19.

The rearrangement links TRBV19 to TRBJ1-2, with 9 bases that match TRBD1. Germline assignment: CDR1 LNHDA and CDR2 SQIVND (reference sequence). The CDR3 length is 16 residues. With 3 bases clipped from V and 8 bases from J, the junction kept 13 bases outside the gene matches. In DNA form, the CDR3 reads TGTGCCAGTAGTATTCAGTCCGGACAGGGGATATGGGGCTACACCTTC. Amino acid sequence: CASSIQSGQGIWGYTF. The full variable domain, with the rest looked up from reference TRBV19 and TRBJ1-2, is DGGITQSPKYLFRKEGQNVTLSCEQNLNHDAMYWYRQDPGQGLRLIYYSQIVNDFQKGDIAEGYSVSREKKESFPLTVTSAQKNPTAFYLCASSIQSGQGIWGYTFGSGTRLTVV.

CDR3 sequence: CASSSRPGSPLHF. Written as DNA, the CDR3 is TGTGCCAGCTCCAGTCGTCCAGGCTCACCCCTCCACTTT. This chain connects TRBV2 to TRBJ1-6; D gene ambiguous. Germline V gene data show CDR1 as SNHLY and CDR2 as FYNNEI. The length of the CDR3 is 13 residues. Trimming removed 8 bases at V and 10 bases at J, with 15 bases between.

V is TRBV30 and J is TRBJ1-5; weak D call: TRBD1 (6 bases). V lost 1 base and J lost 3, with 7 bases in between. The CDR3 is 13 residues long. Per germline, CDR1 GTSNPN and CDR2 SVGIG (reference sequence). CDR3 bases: TGTGCCTGGAGTGGACAGGCCAATCAGCCCCAGCATTTT. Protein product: CAWSGQANQPQHF.

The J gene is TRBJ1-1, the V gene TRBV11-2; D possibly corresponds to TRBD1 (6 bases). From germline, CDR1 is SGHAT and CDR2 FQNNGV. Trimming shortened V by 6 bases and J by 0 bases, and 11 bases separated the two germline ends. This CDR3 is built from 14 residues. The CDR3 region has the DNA TGTGCCAGCAGGGACAGCTTCATGAACACTGAAGCTTTCTTT. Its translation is CASRDSFMNTEAFF.

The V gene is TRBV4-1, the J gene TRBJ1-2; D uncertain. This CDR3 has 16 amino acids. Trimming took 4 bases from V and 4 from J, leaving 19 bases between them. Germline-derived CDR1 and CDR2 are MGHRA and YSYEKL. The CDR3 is CASSPDDGEPSYGYTF. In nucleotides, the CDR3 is TGCGCCAGCAGCCCCGACGACGGGGAGCCCAGCTATGGCTACACCTTC.

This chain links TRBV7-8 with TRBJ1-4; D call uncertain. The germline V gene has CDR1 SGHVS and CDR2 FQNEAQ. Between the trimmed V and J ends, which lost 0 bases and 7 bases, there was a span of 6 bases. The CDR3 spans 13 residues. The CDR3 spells CASSLAPSEKLFF. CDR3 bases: TGTGCCAGCAGCTTAGCCCCGTCTGAAAAACTGTTTTTT.

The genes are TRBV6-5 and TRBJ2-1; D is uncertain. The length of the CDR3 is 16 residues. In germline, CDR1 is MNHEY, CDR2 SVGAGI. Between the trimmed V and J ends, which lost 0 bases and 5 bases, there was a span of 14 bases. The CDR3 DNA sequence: TGTGCCAGCAGTTACTCTTTAACACAGTGGGACAATGAGCAGTTCTTC. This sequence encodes CASSYSLTQWDNEQFF.

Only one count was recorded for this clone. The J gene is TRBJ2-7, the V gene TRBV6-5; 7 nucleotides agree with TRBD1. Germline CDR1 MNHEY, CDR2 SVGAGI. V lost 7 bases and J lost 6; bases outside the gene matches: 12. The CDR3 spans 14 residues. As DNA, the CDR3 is TGTGCCAGCACCCGCGACAGGGCAGCCGGCGAGCAGTACTTC. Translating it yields CASTRDRAAGEQYF.

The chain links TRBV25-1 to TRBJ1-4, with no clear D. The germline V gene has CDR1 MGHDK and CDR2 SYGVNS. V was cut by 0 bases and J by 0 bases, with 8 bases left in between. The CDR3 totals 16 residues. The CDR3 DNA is TGTGCCAGCAGTGAATACAGGAACCCAACTAATGAAAAACTGTTTTTT. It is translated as CASSEYRNPTNEKLFF.

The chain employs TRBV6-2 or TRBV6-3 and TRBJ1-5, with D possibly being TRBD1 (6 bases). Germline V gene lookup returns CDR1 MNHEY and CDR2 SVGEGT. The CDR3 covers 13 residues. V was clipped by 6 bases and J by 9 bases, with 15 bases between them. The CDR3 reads CASSPAGGLPQHF. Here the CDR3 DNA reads TGTGCCAGCAGCCCCGCGGGGGGCCTGCCCCAGCATTTT.

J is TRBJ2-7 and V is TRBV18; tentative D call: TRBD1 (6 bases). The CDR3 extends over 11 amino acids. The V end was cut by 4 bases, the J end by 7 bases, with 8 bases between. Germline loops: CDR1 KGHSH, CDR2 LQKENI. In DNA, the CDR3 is TGTGCCAGCTCACGTGACAGGGAGCAGTACTTC. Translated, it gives CASSRDREQYF.

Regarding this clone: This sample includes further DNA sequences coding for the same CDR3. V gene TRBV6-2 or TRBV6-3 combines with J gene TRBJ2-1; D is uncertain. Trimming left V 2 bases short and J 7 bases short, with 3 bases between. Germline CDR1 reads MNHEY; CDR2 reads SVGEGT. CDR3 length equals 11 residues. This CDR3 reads CASSYPNEQFF. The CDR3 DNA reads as TGTGCCAGCAGTTACCCGAATGAGCAGTTCTTC.

The CDR3 DNA is TGTGCCAGCAGCTCCGACAGGGTTGGGATGGGAGATACGCAGTATTTT. Amino acids: CASSSDRVGMGDTQYF. The chain links TRBV11-1 to TRBJ2-3; 7 nucleotides line up with TRBD1. Germline V gene sequence: CDR1 SGHAT, CDR2 FQDESV (reference sequence). J was trimmed by 5 bases and V by 4 bases; bases with no gene match: 12. The CDR3 is 16 residues long.

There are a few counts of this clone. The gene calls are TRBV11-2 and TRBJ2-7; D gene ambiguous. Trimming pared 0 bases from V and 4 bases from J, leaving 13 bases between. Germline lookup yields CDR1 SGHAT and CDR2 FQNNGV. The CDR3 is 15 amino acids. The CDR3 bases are TGTGCCAGCAGCTTAGATTCCCCTGCCAGTTACGAGCAGTACTTC. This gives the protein CASSLDSPASYEQYF.

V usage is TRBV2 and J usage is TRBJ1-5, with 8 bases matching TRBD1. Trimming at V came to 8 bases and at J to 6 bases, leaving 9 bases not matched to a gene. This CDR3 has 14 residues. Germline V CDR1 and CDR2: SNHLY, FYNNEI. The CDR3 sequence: CASAGGQGAQPQHF. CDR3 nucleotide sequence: TGTGCCAGCGCCGGGGGGCAGGGGGCTCAGCCCCAGCATTTT.

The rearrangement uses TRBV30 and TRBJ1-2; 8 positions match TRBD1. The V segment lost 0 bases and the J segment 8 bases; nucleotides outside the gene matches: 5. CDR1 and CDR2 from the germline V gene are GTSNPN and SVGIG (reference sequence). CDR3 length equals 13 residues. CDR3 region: CAWSVSRGQGYTF. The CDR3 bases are TGTGCCTGGAGTGTGTCCAGGGGGCAGGGCTACACCTTC.

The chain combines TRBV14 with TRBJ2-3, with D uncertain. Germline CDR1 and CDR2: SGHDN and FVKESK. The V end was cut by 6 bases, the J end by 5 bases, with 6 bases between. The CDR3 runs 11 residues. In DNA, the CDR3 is TGTGCCAGCAGTTCGGGAGATACGCAGTATTTT. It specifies CASSSGDTQYF.

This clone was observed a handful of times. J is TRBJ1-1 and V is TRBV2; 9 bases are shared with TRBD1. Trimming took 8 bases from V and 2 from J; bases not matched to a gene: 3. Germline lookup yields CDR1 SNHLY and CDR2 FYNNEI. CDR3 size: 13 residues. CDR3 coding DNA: TGTGCCAGCCTGGGACAGGGCAACACTGAAGCTTTCTTT. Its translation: CASLGQGNTEAFF.

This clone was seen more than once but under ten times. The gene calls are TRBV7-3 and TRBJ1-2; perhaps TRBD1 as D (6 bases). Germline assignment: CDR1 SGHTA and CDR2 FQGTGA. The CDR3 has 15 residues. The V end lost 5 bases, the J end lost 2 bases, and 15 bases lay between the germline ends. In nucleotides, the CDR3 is TGTGCCAGCAGCCCTCAGGCGGGGGCCAACTATGGCTACACCTTC. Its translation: CASSPQAGANYGYTF.

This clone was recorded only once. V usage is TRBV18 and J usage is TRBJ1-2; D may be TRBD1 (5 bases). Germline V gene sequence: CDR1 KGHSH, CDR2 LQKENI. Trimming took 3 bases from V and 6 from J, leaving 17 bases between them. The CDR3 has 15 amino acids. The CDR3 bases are TGTGCCAGCTCACCCCTCGCGGGGGAAGGAAATGGCTACACCTTC. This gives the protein CASSPLAGEGNGYTF. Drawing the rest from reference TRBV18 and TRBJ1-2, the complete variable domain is NAGVMQNPRHLVRRRGQEARLRCSPMKGHSHVYWYRQLPEEGLKFMVYLQKENIIDESGMPKERFSAEFPKEGPSILRIQQVVRGDSAAYFCASSPLAGEGNGYTFGSGTRLTVV.

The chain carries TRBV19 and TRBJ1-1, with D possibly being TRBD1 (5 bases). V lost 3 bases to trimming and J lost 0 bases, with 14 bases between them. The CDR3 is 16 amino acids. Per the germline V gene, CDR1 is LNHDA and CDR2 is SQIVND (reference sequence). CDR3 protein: CASSISLRQLNTEAFF. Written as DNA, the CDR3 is TGTGCCAGTAGTATTTCCCTCCGACAGTTGAACACTGAAGCTTTCTTT. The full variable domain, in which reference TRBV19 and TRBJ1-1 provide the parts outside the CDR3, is DGGITQSPKYLFRKEGQNVTLSCEQNLNHDAMYWYRQDPGQGLRLIYYSQIVNDFQKGDIAEGYSVSREKKESFPLTVTSAQKNPTAFYLCASSISLRQLNTEAFFGQGTRLTVV.

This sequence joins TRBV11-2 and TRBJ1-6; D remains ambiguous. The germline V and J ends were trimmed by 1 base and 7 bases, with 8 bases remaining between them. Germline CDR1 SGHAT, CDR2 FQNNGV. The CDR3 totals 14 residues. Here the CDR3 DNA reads TGTGCCAGCAGCTTAGCCTGGCAAAATTCACCCCTCCACTTT. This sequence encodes CASSLAWQNSPLHF.

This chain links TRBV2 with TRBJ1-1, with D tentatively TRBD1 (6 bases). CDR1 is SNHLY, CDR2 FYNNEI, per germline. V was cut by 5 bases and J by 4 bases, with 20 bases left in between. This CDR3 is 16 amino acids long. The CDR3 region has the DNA TGTGCCAGCAGTTTACTACAGGGAGGGTTTGGCACTGAAGCTTTCTTT. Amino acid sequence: CASSLLQGGFGTEAFF.

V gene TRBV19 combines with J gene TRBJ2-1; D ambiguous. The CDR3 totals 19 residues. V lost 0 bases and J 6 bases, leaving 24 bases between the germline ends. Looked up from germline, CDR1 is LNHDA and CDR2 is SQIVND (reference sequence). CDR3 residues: CASSIDHPAATLLFNEQFF. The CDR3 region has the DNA TGTGCCAGTAGTATAGATCACCCGGCAGCAACCCTACTATTCAATGAGCAGTTCTTC.

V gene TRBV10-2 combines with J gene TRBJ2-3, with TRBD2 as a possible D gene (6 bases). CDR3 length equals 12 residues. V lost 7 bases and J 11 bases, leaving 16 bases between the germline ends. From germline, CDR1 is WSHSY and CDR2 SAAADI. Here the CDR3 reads CASTGTGSGQYF. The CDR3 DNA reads TGCGCCAGCACGGGGACCGGGAGCGGGCAGTATTTT.

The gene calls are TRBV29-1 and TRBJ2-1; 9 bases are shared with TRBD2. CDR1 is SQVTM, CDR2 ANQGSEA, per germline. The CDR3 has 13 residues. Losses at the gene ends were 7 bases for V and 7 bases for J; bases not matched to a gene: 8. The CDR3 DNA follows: TGCAGCGCCCGGGGCGGGGGGGTGAATGAGCAGTTCTTC. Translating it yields CSARGGGVNEQFF.

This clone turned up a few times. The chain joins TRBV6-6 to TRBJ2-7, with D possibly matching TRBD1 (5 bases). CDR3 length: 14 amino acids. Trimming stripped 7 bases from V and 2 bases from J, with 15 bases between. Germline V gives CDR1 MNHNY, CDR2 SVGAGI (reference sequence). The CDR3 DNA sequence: TGTGCCAGCACCACCAATGACAGTCCCTACGAGCAGTACTTC. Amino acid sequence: CASTTNDSPYEQYF.

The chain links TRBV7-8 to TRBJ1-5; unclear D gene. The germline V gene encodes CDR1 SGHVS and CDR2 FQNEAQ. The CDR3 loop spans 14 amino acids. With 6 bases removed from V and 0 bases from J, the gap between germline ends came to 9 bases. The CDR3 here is CASSPSDSNQPQHF. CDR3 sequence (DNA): TGTGCCAGCAGTCCTTCAGATAGCAATCAGCCCCAGCATTTT.

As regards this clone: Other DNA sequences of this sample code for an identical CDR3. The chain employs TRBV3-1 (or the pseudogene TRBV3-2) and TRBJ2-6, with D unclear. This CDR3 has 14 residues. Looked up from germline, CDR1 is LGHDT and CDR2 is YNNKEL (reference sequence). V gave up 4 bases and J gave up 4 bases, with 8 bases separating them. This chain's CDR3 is CASSRLPGANVLTF. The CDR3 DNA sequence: TGTGCCAGCAGCCGACTCCCCGGGGCCAACGTCCTGACTTTC.